This TCR beta chain stems from a study of blood T cells in healthy people across ages. Study at large: Roughly one uniquely barcoded beta molecule per two T cells was captured. Whole-study results and caveats: Estimated diversity across one million T cells was deemed an underestimate.

Alongside a J-beta primer mix, a sample-barcoded 5' primer served in a second PCR lasting about 6 to 11 cycles. TCRdb fed the 5' RACE reads into MiXCR, producing one record per CDR3 protein. The sample lists just over 1 million distinct CDR3 sequences; 40% to 50% were seen once. This CDR3 contains 17 residues. Trimming removed 5 bases from V and 8 bases from J; junction bases left unmatched: 17. As for this clonotype: The antigen is not known.

Healthy Caucasian individuals from Russia aged about 6 to 100 served as donors. Researchers report isolating at least 6 million PBMCs per sample. The chain combines TRBV12-3 or TRBV12-4 with TRBJ2-1; 8 positions agree with TRBD1. Sequenced input: blood. The receptor was isolated from a woman in her fifties or sixties in good health. The CDR3, as DNA: TGTGCCAGCAGTCCATGGGGCCAGGGGGCATTTAAGGATGAGCAGTTCTTC. Protein sequence: CASSPWGQGAFKDEQFF.